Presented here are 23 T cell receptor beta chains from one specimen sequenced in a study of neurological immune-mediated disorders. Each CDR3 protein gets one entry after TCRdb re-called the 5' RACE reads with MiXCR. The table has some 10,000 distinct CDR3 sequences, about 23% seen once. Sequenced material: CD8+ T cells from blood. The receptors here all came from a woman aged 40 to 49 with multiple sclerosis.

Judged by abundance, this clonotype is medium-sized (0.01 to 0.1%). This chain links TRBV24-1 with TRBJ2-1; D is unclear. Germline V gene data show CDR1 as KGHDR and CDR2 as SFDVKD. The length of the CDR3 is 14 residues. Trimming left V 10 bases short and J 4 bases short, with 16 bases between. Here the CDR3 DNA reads TGTGCCACTAGTTCAGAGACTTGGTACAATGAGCAGTTCTTC. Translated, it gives CATSSETWYNEQFF.

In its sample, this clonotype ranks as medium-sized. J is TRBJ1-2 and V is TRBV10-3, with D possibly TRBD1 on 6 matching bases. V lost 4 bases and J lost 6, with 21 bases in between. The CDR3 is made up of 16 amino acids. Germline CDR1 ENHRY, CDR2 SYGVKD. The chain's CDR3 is CAISGGRQEAADGYTF. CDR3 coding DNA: TGTGCCATCAGTGGGGGGAGACAGGAGGCGGCGGATGGCTACACCTTC.

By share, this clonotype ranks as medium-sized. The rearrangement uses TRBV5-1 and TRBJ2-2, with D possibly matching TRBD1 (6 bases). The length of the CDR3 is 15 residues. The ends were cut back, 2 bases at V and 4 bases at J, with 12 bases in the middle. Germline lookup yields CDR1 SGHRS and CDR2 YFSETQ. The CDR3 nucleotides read TGCGCCAGCAGCTTCTTCCGAGGGGGCACCGGGGAGCTGTTTTTT. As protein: CASSFFRGGTGELFF.

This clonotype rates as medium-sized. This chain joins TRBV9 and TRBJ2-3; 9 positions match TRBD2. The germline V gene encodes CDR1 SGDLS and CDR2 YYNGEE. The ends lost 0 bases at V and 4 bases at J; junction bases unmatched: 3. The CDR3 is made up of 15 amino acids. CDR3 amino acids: CASSVDGTSPDTQYF. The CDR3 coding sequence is TGTGCCAGCAGCGTAGATGGGACTAGCCCAGATACGCAGTATTTT.

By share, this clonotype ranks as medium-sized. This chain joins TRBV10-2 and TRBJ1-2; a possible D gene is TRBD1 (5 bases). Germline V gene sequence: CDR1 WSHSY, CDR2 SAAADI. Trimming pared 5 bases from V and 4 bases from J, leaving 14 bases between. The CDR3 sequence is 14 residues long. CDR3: CASSSHGGSYGYTF. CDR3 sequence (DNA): TGCGCCAGCAGTTCACATGGGGGGTCCTATGGCTACACCTTC.

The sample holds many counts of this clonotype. The CDR3 bases are TGCGCCAGCAGCCAAGTGGGGGGCTACACCTTC. As protein: CASSQVGGYTF. The V call is TRBV4-1, the J call TRBJ1-2; D uncertain. Trimming pared 1 base from V and 8 bases from J, leaving 5 bases between. CDR1 MGHRA and CDR2 YSYEKL come from the germline V gene. The CDR3 runs 11 residues.

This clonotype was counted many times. The CDR3 reads CASSAPVTDTQYF. CDR3 nucleotide sequence: TGTGCCAGCAGCGCCCCGGTCACAGATACGCAGTATTTT. The chain recombines TRBV9 with TRBJ2-3; the D is unclear. The V gene's germline CDR1 is SGDLS and CDR2 YYNGEE. CDR3 length: 13 residues. The germline V and J ends were trimmed by 3 bases and 2 bases, with 7 bases remaining between them.

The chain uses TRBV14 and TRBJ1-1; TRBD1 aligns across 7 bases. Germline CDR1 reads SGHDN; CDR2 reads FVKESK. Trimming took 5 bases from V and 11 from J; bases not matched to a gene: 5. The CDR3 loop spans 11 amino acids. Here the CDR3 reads CASSNSGGAFF. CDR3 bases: TGTGCCAGCAGCAACTCAGGGGGTGCTTTCTTT.

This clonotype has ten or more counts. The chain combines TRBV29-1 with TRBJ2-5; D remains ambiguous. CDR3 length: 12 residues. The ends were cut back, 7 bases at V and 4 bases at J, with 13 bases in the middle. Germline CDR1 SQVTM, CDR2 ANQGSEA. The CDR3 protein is CSALGSRETQYF. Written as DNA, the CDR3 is TGCAGCGCCCTCGGTAGCCGAGAGACCCAGTACTTC.

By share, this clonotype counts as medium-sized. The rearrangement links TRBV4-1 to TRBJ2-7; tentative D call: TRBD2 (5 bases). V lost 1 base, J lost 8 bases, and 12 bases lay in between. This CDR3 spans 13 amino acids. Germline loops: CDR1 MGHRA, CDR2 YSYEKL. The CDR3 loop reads CASSQANGKQQYF. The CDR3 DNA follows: TGCGCCAGCAGCCAAGCGAACGGGAAGCAGCAGTACTTC.

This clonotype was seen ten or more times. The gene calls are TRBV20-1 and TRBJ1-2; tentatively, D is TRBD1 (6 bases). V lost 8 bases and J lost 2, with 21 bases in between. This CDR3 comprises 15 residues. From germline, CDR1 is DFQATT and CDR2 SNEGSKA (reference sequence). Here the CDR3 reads CSTHGGRALNYGYTF. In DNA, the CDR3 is TGCAGTACCCACGGGGGCCGGGCCCTCAACTATGGCTACACCTTC.

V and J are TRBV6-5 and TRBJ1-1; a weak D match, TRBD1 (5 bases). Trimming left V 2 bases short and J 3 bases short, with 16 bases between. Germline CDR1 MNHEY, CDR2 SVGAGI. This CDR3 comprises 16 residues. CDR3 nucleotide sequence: TGTGCCAGCAGTTACGGGGGTGCACCACCGGACACTGAAGCTTTCTTT. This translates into CASSYGGAPPDTEAFF.

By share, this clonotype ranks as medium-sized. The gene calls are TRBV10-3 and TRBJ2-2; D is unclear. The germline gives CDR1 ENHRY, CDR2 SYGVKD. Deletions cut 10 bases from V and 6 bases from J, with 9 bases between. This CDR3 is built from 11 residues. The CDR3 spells CATAAAGELFF. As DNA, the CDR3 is TGTGCCACCGCGGCGGCCGGGGAGCTGTTTTTT.

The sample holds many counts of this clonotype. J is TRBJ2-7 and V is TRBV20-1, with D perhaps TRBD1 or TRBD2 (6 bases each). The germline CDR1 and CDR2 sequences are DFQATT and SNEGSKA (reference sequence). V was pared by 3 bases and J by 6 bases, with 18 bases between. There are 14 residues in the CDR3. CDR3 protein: CSARGRTALLEQYF. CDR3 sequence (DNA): TGCAGTGCTAGGGGGAGGACAGCCCTCCTCGAGCAGTACTTC.

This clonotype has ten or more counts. The chain's CDR3 is CASRLGGYTGELFF. The CDR3 DNA sequence: TGTGCCAGCAGGTTGGGAGGGTACACCGGGGAGCTGTTTTTT. The chain uses TRBV12-3 or TRBV12-4 and TRBJ2-2; TRBD2 aligns across 7 bases. This CDR3 has 14 residues. The V segment lost 6 bases and the J segment 3 bases; nucleotides outside the gene matches: 4.

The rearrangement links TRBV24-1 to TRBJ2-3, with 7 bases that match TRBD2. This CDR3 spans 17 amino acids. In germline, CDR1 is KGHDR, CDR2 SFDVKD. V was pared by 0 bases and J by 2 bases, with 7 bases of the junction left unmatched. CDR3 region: CATSDLGAGLSTDTQYF. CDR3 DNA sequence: TGTGCCACCAGTGATTTGGGAGCGGGACTGTCCACAGATACGCAGTATTTT.

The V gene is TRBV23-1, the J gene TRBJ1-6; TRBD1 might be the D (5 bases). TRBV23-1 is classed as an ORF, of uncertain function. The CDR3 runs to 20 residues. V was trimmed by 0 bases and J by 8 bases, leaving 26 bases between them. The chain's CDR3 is CASSQSRAWVGQGSHSPLHF. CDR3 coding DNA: TGCGCCAGCAGTCAATCGAGGGCCTGGGTGGGGCAGGGTTCCCATTCACCCCTCCACTTT.

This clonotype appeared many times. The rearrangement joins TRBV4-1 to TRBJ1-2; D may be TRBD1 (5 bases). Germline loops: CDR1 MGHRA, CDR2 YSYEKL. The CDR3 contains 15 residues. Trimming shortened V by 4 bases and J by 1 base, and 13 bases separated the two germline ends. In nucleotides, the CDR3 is TGCGCCAGCAGCCTCGGCTTGGGGGGTAACTATGGCTACACCTTC. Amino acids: CASSLGLGGNYGYTF.

CDR3 loop: CSARETGPGNTIYF. The CDR3 coding sequence is TGCAGTGCTAGGGAGACAGGCCCTGGAAACACCATATATTTT. The chain links TRBV20-1 to TRBJ1-3, with D possibly TRBD1 on 6 matching bases. V lost 3 bases, J lost 2 bases, and 11 bases lay in between. The CDR3 is 14 amino acids. Germline V gene data show CDR1 as DFQATT and CDR2 as SNEGSKA (reference sequence).

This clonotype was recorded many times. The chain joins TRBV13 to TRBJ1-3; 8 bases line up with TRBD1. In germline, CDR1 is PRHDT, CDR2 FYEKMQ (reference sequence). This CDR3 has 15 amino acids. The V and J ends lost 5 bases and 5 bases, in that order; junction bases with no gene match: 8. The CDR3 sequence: CASSTRTGNRNTIYF. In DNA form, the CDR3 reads TGTGCCAGCAGCACAAGGACAGGGAATAGAAACACCATATATTTT.

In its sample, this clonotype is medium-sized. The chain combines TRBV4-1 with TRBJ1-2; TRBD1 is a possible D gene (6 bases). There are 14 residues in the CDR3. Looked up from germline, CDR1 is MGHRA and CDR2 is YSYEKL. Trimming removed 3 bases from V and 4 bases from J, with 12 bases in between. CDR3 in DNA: TGCGCCAGCAGCCAGGTGGGGGCGGGCTATGGCTACACCTTC. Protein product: CASSQVGAGYGYTF.

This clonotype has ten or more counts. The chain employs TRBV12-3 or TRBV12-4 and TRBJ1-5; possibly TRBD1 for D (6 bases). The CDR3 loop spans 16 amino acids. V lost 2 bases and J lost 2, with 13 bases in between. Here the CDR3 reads CASSLQGLGGNQPQHF. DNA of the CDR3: TGTGCCAGCAGTTTACAGGGGTTGGGCGGCAATCAGCCCCAGCATTTT.

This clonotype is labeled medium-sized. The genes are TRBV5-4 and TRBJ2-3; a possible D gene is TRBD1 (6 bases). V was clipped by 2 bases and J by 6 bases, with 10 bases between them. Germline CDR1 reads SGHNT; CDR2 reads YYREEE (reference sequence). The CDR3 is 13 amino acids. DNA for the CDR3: TGTGCCAGCAGCTTTTACCAGGGGGATACGCAGTATTTT. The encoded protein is CASSFYQGDTQYF. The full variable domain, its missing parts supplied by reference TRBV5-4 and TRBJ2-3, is ETGVTQSPTHLIKTRGQQVTLRCSSQSGHNTVSWYQQALGQGPQFIFQYYREEENGRGNFPPRFSGLQFPNYSSELNVNALELDDSALYLCASSFYQGDTQYFGPGTRLTVL.